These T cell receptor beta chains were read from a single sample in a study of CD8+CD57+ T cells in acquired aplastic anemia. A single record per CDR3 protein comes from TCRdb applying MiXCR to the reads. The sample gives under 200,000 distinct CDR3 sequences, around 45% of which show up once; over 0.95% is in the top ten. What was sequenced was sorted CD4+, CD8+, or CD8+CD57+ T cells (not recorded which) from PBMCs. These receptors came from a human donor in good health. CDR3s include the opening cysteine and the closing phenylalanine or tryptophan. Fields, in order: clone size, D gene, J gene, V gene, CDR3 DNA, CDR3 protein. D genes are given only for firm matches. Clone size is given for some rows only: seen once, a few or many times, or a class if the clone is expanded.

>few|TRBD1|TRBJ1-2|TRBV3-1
TGTGCCAGCAGCCGACATGCGACAGGGGGCTTTGGCTACACCTTC
CASSRHATGGFGYTF
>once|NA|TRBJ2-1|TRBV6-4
TGTGCCAGCAGTGACTCGGGTGAATCGGGCGAGCAGTTCTTC
CASSDSGESGEQFF
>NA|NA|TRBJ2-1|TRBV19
TGTGCCAGTAGTATAGTCCGAGTCAACAATGAGCAGTTCTTC
CASSIVRVNNEQFF
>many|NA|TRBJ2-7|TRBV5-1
TGCGCCAGCAGCTTGGATGGGGGGAGGTACGAGCAGTACTTC
CASSLDGGRYEQYF
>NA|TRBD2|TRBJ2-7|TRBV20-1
TGCAGTGCTAGAAAGGGTTCAGGCGGGGGTTACGAGCAGTACTTC
CSARKGSGGGYEQYF
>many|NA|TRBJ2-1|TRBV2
TGTGCCCAGCCAAGGTCGCGGATTTACAATGAGCAGTTCTTC
CAQPRSRIYNEQFF
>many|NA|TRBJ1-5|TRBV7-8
TGTGCCAGCAGCGAGGGCTCTACCAAGCATTTT
CASSEGSTKHF
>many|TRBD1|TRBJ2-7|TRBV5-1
TGCGCCAGCAGCTTGGAGGGGGCTTCCTACGAGCAGTACTTC
CASSLEGASYEQYF
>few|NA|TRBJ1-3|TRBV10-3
TGTGCCACCTCCGGACCGAACTACTCTGGAAACACCATATATTTT
CATSGPNYSGNTIYF
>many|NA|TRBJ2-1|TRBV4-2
TGTGCCAGCAGCCTTATCAGGGACTCCAACAATGAGCAGTTCTTC
CASSLIRDSNNEQFF
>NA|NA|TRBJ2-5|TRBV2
TGTGCCAGCACTTCGGGCGCAGGAGAGACCCAGTACTTC
CASTSGAGETQYF
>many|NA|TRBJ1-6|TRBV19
TGTGCCAGTAGTATCTCTCTATTGGGGGGCCTAACGACCCTCCACTTT
CASSISLLGGLTTLHF
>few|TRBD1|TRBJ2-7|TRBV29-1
TGCAGCGTAGATGACAGGGTCCCCTACGAGCAGTACTTC
CSVDDRVPYEQYF
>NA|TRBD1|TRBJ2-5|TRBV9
TGTGCCAGCAGCGCGTCGGGACAGGAAAAGACCCAGTACTTC
CASSASGQEKTQYF
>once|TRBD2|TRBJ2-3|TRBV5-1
TGCGCCAGCAGCTTGGTGGGGGGGAGTAGCACAGATACGCAGTATTTT
CASSLVGGSSTDTQYF
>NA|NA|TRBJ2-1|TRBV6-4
TGTGCCAGCAGTGACGGGGACTACAATGAGCAGTTCTTC
CASSDGDYNEQFF
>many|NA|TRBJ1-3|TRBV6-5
TGTGCCAGCAGTTACTCGAAGGCTGCCGGAAACACCATATATTTT
CASSYSKAAGNTIYF
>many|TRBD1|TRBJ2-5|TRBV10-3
TGTGCCATCAGTGAGTCGGGACAGGGGTCGGAGACCCAGTACTTC
CAISESGQGSETQYF
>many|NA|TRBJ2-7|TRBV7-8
TGTGCCAGCAGCTTAGTTAGGGACGAGCAGTACTTC
CASSLVRDEQYF
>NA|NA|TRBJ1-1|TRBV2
TGTGCCAGCAGAGGTGAGGGGGGGGCGGAAGCTTTCTTT
CASRGEGGAEAFF
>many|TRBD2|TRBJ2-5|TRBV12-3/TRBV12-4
TGTGCCAGCAGGCCTACTAGCGGGCGTGGGACCCAGTACTTC
CASRPTSGRGTQYF
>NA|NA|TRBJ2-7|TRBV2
TGTGCCAGCAGTGAATACGGAGGCTCCTACGAGCAGTACTTC
CASSEYGGSYEQYF
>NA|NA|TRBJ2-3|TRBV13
TGTGCCAGCAGCTTAGGGGCGAATACGCAGTATTTT
CASSLGANTQYF
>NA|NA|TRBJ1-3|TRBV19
TGTGCCAGTAGTATAGTTTTCGGCACCATATATTTT
CASSIVFGTIYF
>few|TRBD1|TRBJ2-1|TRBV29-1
TGCAGCGTTGAGGGACAGACTTACAATGAGCAGTTCTTC
CSVEGQTYNEQFF
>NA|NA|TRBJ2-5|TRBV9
TGTGCCAGCAGCGTAAACCCACAAGAGACCCAGTACTTC
CASSVNPQETQYF
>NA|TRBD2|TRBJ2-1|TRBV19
TGTGCCAGTAGTTCCGGACTAGCGGCTTACAATGAGCAGTTCTTC
CASSSGLAAYNEQFF
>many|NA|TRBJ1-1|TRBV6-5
TGTGCCAGTAACAGGGTCATGAACACTGAAGCTTTCTTT
CASNRVMNTEAFF
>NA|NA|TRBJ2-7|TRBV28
TGTGCCAGCAGCCCTTGGTGGGTTTACGAGCAGTACTTC
CASSPWWVYEQYF
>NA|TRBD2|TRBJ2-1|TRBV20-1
TGCAGTGCCAGGAGCGGGGGGGCGGATGAGCAGTTCTTC
CSARSGGADEQFF
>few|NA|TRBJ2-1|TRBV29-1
TGCAGCGTTGTGGGCTCCTGGCAGTTCTTC
CSVVGSWQFF
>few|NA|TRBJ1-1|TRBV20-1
TGCAGTGCTGGAGACGGGAAAAGGGAGAACACTGAAGCTTTCTTT
CSAGDGKRENTEAFF
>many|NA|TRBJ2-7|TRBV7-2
TGTGCCAGCAGCCGACGTACCACCCGTGACTCCTACGAGCAGTACTTC
CASSRRTTRDSYEQYF
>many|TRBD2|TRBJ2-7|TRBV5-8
TGTGCCAGCAGCTTAAATAGCGGGGGGTCCGGAGTCTACGAGCAGTACTTC
CASSLNSGGSGVYEQYF
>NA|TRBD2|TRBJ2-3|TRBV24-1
TGTGCCACCAGTGACCTGCGGGAGAACACAGATACGCAGTATTTT
CATSDLRENTDTQYF
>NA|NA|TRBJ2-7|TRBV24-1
TGTGCCAGCAGTTTATCTGGGGTTTCGTACGAGCAGTACTTC
CASSLSGVSYEQYF
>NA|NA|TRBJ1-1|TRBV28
TGTGCCAGCAGTTTGGCAGGGCTTTCGAACACTGAAGCTTTCTTT
CASSLAGLSNTEAFF
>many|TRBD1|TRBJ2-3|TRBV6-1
TGTGCCAGCAGTGTCGAAAGGCGGACAGGGGAAACCCCGCAGTATTTT
CASSVERRTGETPQYF
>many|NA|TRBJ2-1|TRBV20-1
TGCAGTGCTAGAGGGGAGACTGGTCTTTACAATGAGCAGTTCTTC
CSARGETGLYNEQFF
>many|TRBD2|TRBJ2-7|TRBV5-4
TGTGCCAGCAGCCCGGGACTAGGGTACGAGCAGTACTTC
CASSPGLGYEQYF
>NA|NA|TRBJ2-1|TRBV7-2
TGTGCCAGCAGCTTACTCTATTCCAGGGGTATCTACAATGAGCAGTTCTTC
CASSLLYSRGIYNEQFF
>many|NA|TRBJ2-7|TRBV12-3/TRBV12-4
TGTGCCAGCAGCTCCGATGTGGGTATGAGGCAGTACTTC
CASSSDVGMRQYF
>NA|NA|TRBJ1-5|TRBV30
TGTGCCTGGGGAACCAATCATCCCCAGCATTTT
CAWGTNHPQHF
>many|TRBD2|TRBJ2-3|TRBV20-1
TGCAGTGCTAGCTCGCTAGCGGGAGGGCCGTATAGCACAGATACGCAGTATTTT
CSASSLAGGPYSTDTQYF
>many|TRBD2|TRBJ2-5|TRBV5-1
TGCGCCAGCAGCTTGAGACTAGCGGGGGATCAAGAGACCCAGTACTTC
CASSLRLAGDQETQYF
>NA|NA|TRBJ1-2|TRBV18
TGTGCCAGCTCACCACCCGCAGGGCGACGTGGCTACACCTTC
CASSPPAGRRGYTF
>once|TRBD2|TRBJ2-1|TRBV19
TGTGCCAGTAGTATAGGGTACAAAGGCGGGAGAAGGAGTGAGCAGTTCTTC
CASSIGYKGGRRSEQFF
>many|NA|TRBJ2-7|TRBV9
TGTGCCAGCAGCGCTACAGGGATCCCATACGAGCAGTACTTC
CASSATGIPYEQYF
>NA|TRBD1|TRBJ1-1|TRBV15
TGTGCCACCAGCAGAGATGGTTCCATAAAGGGCGACAGGGGGAACACTGAAGCTTTCTTT
CATSRDGSIKGDRGNTEAFF
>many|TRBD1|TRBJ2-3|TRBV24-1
TGTGCCACCAGTGACCGGGACAGACCCACAGATACGCAGTATTTT
CATSDRDRPTDTQYF
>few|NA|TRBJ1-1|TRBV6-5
TGTGCCAGCAGTTACTTGCTTACAGGGCGGGGCACTGAAGCTTTCTTT
CASSYLLTGRGTEAFF
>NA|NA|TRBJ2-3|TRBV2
TGTGCCAGCAGCTCCCCGGGAAGGCGCACAGATACGCAGTATTTT
CASSSPGRRTDTQYF
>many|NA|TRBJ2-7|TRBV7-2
TGTGCCAGCAGCTTAGGGGGGACCCTTTCCTACGAGCAGTACTTC
CASSLGGTLSYEQYF
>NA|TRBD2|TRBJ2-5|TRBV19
TGTGCCAGCGGGACTAGCGGGGGCGGGGAGACCCAGTACTTC
CASGTSGGGETQYF
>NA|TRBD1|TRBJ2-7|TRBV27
TGTGCCAGCAGTTCCCTCCTTACTCCGGGACAGGGATGGGAGCAGTACTTC
CASSSLLTPGQGWEQYF
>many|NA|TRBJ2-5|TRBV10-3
TGTGCCATCACCCAGGATCCGGTCTCCACGGGGGAGACCCAGTACTTC
CAITQDPVSTGETQYF
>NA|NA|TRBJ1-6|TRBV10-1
TGCGCCAGCGTGGGGGGTGGGGCGCCGTTCGTAAATTCACCCCTCCACTTT
CASVGGGAPFVNSPLHF
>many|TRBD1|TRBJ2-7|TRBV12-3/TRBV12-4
TGTGCCAGCAGTTTATCGGACAGGGGGCGTGTGCAGTACTTC
CASSLSDRGRVQYF
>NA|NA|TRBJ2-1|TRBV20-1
TGCAGTGCTAGAGATCAGGGGAATGAGCAGTTCTTC
CSARDQGNEQFF